The clone carrying this T cell receptor beta chain showed up just once. This sample was included in a study of blood T cell repertoires in COVID-19. Looking at the study overall: Material from acute and convalescent COVID-19 was sourced from the United States, Italy and Spain. T cells, B-cell-depleted T cells, or PBMCs supplied cDNA or gDNA.

In the original analysis: Estimation of nucleated cell counts was performed using reference gene primer amplification. Repertoires were generated with immunoSEQ multiplex PCR, while TCRdb's copy carries only in-frame clones and drops some. The V and J calls and the clone size are those of that table, but D and trimming were determined from the DNA. The profile shows roughly 93,000 clones, over 75% of them singletons. The origin of this receptor is a woman of 80 years or more with acute or convalescent COVID-19. The sequencing input was peripheral blood.

CDR3 sequence: CASGRLNSYEQYF. The CDR3 region has the DNA TGTGCCAGCGGCAGGCTTAATTCCTACGAGCAGTACTTC. The chain recombines TRBV28 with TRBJ2-7, with no clear D. Trimming removed 8 bases from V and 1 base from J, with 12 bases in between. The CDR3 contains 13 residues. Germline values: CDR1 MDHEN, CDR2 SYDVKM.